A selection of T cell receptor beta chains follows, all from one sample in a study of blood T cell repertoires in COVID-19. This table comes from immunoSEQ multiplex PCR, and its TCRdb copy is limited to in-frame clones, with some not included. Of approximately 230,000 clones in the sample, around 83% were seen once. The sample consisted of peripheral blood. Receptors were obtained from a man of 80 years or more with acute or convalescent COVID-19. CDR3s include the opening cysteine and the closing phenylalanine or tryptophan. D genes are given only for firm matches. The size entry is marked missing in some rows and otherwise reads once, few, many or a size class.

d_gene | j_gene | v_gene | abundance | CDR3aa | CDR3nt
TRBD2 | TRBJ2-1 | TRBV19 | . | CASSVLAGTYNEQFF | TGTGCCAGTAGTGTACTAGCGGGAACCTACAATGAGCAGTTCTTC
. | TRBJ2-7 | TRBV28 | . | CASRELEEQYF | TGTGCCAGCAGGGAGTTAGAGGAGCAGTACTTC
TRBD2 | TRBJ2-5 | TRBV3-1/TRBV3-2 | . | CASSPRTSGRTLETQYF | TGTGCCAGCAGCCCCCGGACTAGCGGGAGGACACTGGAGACCCAGTACTTC
TRBD1 | TRBJ2-1 | TRBV2 | . | CASSVTGTGGINEQFF | TGTGCCAGCAGCGTCACCGGGACAGGGGGCATCAATGAGCAGTTCTTC
TRBD1 | TRBJ1-3 | TRBV27 | . | CASSPGTELNTIYF | TGTGCCAGCAGTCCCGGGACAGAATTAAACACCATATATTTT
TRBD2 | TRBJ2-1 | TRBV3-1/TRBV3-2 | . | CASSPQPTSGSYNEQFF | TGTGCCAGCAGCCCCCAACCCACTAGCGGCTCCTACAATGAGCAGTTCTTC
. | TRBJ1-5 | TRBV6-1 | . | CASSDGYGRDNQPQHF | TGTGCCAGCAGTGACGGTTATGGCAGGGACAATCAGCCCCAGCATTTT
. | TRBJ1-2 | TRBV27 | . | CASSPSLGGGSYGYTF | TGTGCCAGCAGTCCTTCTCTGGGGGGGGGTAGCTATGGCTACACCTTC
. | TRBJ1-1 | TRBV9 | . | CASSQTVASTEAFF | TGTGCCAGCAGCCAGACAGTGGCCAGCACTGAAGCTTTCTTT
TRBD1 | TRBJ2-7 | TRBV24-1 | . | CATSDPSTGVYEQYF | TGTGCCACCAGTGATCCCTCTACAGGGGTCTACGAGCAGTACTTC
. | TRBJ1-1 | TRBV5-1 | few | CASSRHAEGGFTEAFF | TGCGCCAGCAGCCGCCACGCAGAGGGAGGGTTCACTGAAGCTTTCTTT
TRBD2 | TRBJ2-2 | TRBV7-3 | once | CASSSSGYANTGELFF | TGTGCCAGCAGTTCTAGCGGTTACGCGAACACCGGGGAGCTGTTTTTT
. | TRBJ2-3 | TRBV6-5 | . | CASRGFAGGYTQYF | TGTGCCAGCAGGGGGTTTGCGGGCGGGTATACGCAGTATTTT
TRBD1 | TRBJ2-4 | TRBV5-1 | . | CASSLGPGQQNIQYF | TGCGCCAGCAGCTTAGGACCGGGACAGCAAAACATTCAGTACTTC
. | TRBJ2-1 | TRBV2 | . | CASSGQPLYNEQFF | TGTGCCAGCAGTGGACAGCCACTTTACAATGAGCAGTTCTTC
. | TRBJ2-5 | TRBV28 | . | CASSGGLRGKQETQYF | TGTGCCAGCAGTGGCGGGCTCAGGGGCAAACAAGAGACCCAGTACTTC
. | TRBJ1-1 | TRBV18 | . | CASSRAGRFTEAFF | TGTGCCAGCTCACGAGCAGGGAGGTTCACTGAAGCTTTCTTT
TRBD1 | TRBJ2-3 | TRBV11-2 | . | CASSLGSGQGRQDTQYF | TGTGCCAGCAGCTTAGGTTCGGGACAGGGCAGGCAAGATACGCAGTATTTT
TRBD2 | TRBJ2-7 | TRBV28 | once | CASSFSGLAQAYEQYF | TGTGCCAGCAGTTTTTCGGGACTAGCGCAGGCCTACGAGCAGTACTTC
. | TRBJ2-7 | TRBV28 | . | CASTRGVSSYEQYF | TGTGCCAGCACCAGGGGCGTTAGCTCCTACGAGCAGTACTTC
. | TRBJ2-5 | TRBV28 | . | CASSRGWPAGQTQYF | TGTGCCAGCAGTAGAGGCTGGCCAGCCGGCCAGACCCAGTACTTC
TRBD2 | TRBJ2-3 | TRBV5-1 | . | CASKTSGRLRDTQYF | TGCGCCAGCAAGACTAGCGGGAGGTTGCGAGATACGCAGTATTTT
TRBD2 | TRBJ2-1 | TRBV6-4 | . | CASSPRGLAGLSSYNEQFF | TGTGCCAGCAGTCCCCGAGGGCTAGCGGGGTTGAGCTCCTACAATGAGCAGTTCTTC
TRBD1 | TRBJ2-4 | TRBV7-2 | . | CASSLRTGKNIQYF | TGTGCCAGCAGCTTAAGGACAGGAAAAAACATTCAGTACTTC
TRBD1 | TRBJ1-1 | TRBV12-5 | . | CASGLAGQGANEAFF | TGTGCTAGTGGTTTGGCCGGACAGGGGGCTAATGAAGCTTTCTTT
. | TRBJ2-7 | TRBV12-3/TRBV12-4 | few | CASRITGIDEQYF | TGTGCCAGCAGGATAACAGGGATCGACGAGCAGTACTTC
TRBD2 | TRBJ2-7 | TRBV2 | . | CATQRTSGGPYEQYF | TGTGCCACCCAGAGAACTAGCGGGGGGCCCTACGAGCAGTACTTC
. | TRBJ2-2 | TRBV18 | . | CASSPDGGAGELFF | TGTGCCAGCTCCCCGGACGGCGGGGCCGGGGAGCTGTTTTTT
TRBD1 | TRBJ1-2 | TRBV6-5 | . | CASSYSLQGRGNGYTF | TGTGCCAGCAGTTACTCCTTACAGGGGCGCGGGAATGGCTACACCTTC
TRBD2 | TRBJ2-2 | TRBV4-1 | . | CASSTPGLGTGELFF | TGCGCCAGCAGCACCCCGGGACTAGGCACCGGGGAGCTGTTTTTT
TRBD2 | TRBJ2-5 | TRBV6-5 | . | CATGLAGSETQYF | TGTGCCACCGGACTAGCGGGGTCGGAGACCCAGTACTTC
. | TRBJ1-4 | TRBV21-1 | . | CASSKAQGTVAPEKLFF | TGTGCCAGCAGCAAAGCGCAGGGGACGGTAGCTCCTGAAAAACTGTTTTTT
. | TRBJ2-1 | TRBV30 | . | CAWSSSDYNEQFF | TGTGCCTGGAGTAGTAGCGACTACAATGAGCAGTTCTTC
TRBD1 | TRBJ1-1 | TRBV7-8 | . | CASSPGTGGAEAFF | TGTGCCAGCAGCCCAGGGACAGGGGGGGCTGAAGCTTTCTTT
TRBD1 | TRBJ1-6 | TRBV19 | many | CASTDRVARSPLHF | TGTGCCAGTACTGACAGGGTTGCAAGATCACCCCTCCACTTT
. | TRBJ1-1 | TRBV5-1 | . | CASSLDRHGTEAFF | TGCGCCAGCAGCTTGGACAGGCATGGAACTGAAGCTTTCTTT
. | TRBJ2-7 | TRBV10-3 | . | CAISEGRGTYEQYF | TGTGCCATCAGTGAGGGCAGGGGTACCTACGAGCAGTACTTC
. | TRBJ2-7 | TRBV21-1 | . | CASSKPLKRLGQGHEQYF | TGTGCCAGCAGCAAGCCCCTCAAGAGGTTGGGACAGGGCCACGAGCAGTACTTC
. | TRBJ1-2 | TRBV3-1/TRBV3-2 | once | CASSQDVGGGYTF | TGTGCCAGCAGCCAAGATGTGGGGGGTGGCTACACCTTC
. | TRBJ1-1 | TRBV29-1 | . | CSVPSRGAEAFF | TGCAGCGTTCCCTCTCGGGGGGCTGAAGCTTTCTTT
TRBD2 | TRBJ2-1 | TRBV27 | once | CASSPSPQLAGGYNEQFF | TGTGCCAGCAGCCCCTCCCCCCAACTAGCGGGGGGCTACAATGAGCAGTTCTTC
. | TRBJ2-1 | TRBV18 | once | CASSPGSRGAERGEQFF | TGTGCCAGCTCACCCGGGAGTCGCGGGGCAGAGAGGGGTGAGCAGTTCTTC
. | TRBJ1-6 | TRBV28 | . | CASSLAGAGNSPLHF | TGTGCCAGCAGTTTAGCGGGGGCGGGGAATTCACCCCTCCACTTT
TRBD1 | TRBJ2-7 | TRBV11-2 | . | CASSPLPTGEAYEQYF | TGTGCCAGCAGCCCATTACCAACAGGGGAAGCCTACGAGCAGTACTTC
TRBD1 | TRBJ2-2 | TRBV28 | . | CASRLTGGTGELFF | TGTGCCAGCAGACTGACAGGGGGTACCGGGGAGCTGTTTTTT
. | TRBJ2-1 | TRBV7-8 | . | CASSGRGSYNEQFF | TGTGCCAGTTCGGGCAGGGGATCCTACAATGAGCAGTTCTTC
. | TRBJ2-1 | TRBV29-1 | once | CSVERSLDYNEQFF | TGCAGCGTGGAGCGAAGTCTCGATTACAATGAGCAGTTCTTC
TRBD2 | TRBJ2-7 | TRBV3-1/TRBV3-2 | few | CASSSRAGGLTYEQYF | TGTGCCAGCAGCTCTCGAGCGGGAGGCCTGACCTACGAGCAGTACTTC
. | TRBJ1-4 | TRBV5-1 | . | CASSLYGQGEKLFF | TGCGCCAGCAGCTTGTACGGACAAGGTGAAAAACTGTTTTTT
. | TRBJ2-3 | TRBV3-1/TRBV3-2 | . | CASSPGPRRDTQYF | TGTGCCAGCAGCCCGGGTCCGAGGAGGGATACGCAGTATTTT
TRBD2 | TRBJ2-1 | TRBV9 | . | CASSDTSGGYNEQFF | TGTGCCAGCAGCGACACTAGCGGGGGTTACAATGAGCAGTTCTTC
TRBD1 | TRBJ1-2 | TRBV30 | . | CAWTDRANYGYTF | TGTGCCTGGACGGACAGGGCCAACTATGGCTACACCTTC
. | TRBJ2-1 | TRBV27 | once | CASSLSSSVSYNEQFF | TGTGCCAGCAGTTTAAGCTCTAGTGTCTCCTACAATGAGCAGTTCTTC